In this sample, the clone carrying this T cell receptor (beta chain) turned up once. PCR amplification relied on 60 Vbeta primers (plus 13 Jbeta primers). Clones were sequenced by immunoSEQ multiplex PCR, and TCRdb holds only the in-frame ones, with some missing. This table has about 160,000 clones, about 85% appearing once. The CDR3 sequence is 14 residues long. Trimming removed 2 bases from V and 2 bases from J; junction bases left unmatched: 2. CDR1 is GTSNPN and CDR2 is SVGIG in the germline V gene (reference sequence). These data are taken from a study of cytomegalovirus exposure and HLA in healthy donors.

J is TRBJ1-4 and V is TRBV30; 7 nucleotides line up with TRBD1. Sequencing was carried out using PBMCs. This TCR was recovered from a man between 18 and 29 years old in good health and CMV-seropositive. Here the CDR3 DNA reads TGTGCCTGGAGTCGACAGGGTACTAATGAAAAACTGTTTTTT. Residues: CAWSRQGTNEKLFF.